The 10 T cell receptor beta chains given below trace back to one sample, sequenced in a study of blood T cell repertoires in COVID-19. The table came from immunoSEQ multiplex PCR; TCRdb's copy has only in-frame clones and leaves some out. The sample consists of about 100,000 clones, about 89% of them appearing once. Sequences were obtained from peripheral blood. Receptors were obtained from a man over 45 with acute or convalescent COVID-19.

This chain joins TRBV5-6 and TRBJ1-2, with D possibly TRBD1 on 5 matching bases. V dropped 1 base and J dropped 1 base, with 8 bases sitting between them. The CDR3 has 14 residues. Germline V CDR1 and CDR2: SGHDT, YYEEEE. The CDR3 coding sequence is TGTGCCAGCAGCTTGAGGGGCGGTAACTATGGCTACACCTTC. This sequence encodes CASSLRGGNYGYTF.

This chain links TRBV5-6 with TRBJ2-1; perhaps TRBD1 as D (6 bases). Trimming removed 1 base from V and 8 bases from J, with 19 bases in between. The CDR3 runs 16 residues. Germline values: CDR1 SGHDT, CDR2 YYEEEE. This CDR3 reads CASSLPPGQGRDEQFF. For the CDR3, the DNA is TGTGCCAGCAGCTTGCCACCGGGACAAGGGCGCGATGAGCAGTTCTTC.

The chain employs TRBV15 and TRBJ1-1, with unresolved D. CDR1 is LNHNV, CDR2 YYDKDF, per germline (reference sequence). Deletions cut 0 bases from V and 5 bases from J, with 4 bases between. This CDR3 region has 12 residues. The CDR3 DNA reads TGTGCCACCAGCAGAGAAATAACTGAAGCTTTCTTT. Its protein is CATSREITEAFF.

This clone was recorded only once. The gene calls are TRBV6-1 and TRBJ1-4; D not certain. Germline CDR1 is MNHNS and CDR2 is SASEGT. V lost 2 bases and J lost 6, with 10 bases in between. The CDR3 length is 14 residues. Here the CDR3 DNA reads TGTGCCAGCAGTGAACCCGGCAGGCATGAAAAACTGTTTTTT. Translated: CASSEPGRHEKLFF.

This clone was detected only once. The rearrangement uses TRBV11-2 and TRBJ1-1; a weak D match, TRBD1 (6 bases). Trimming shortened V by 8 bases and J by 3 bases, and 13 bases separated the two germline ends. Per the germline V gene, CDR1 is SGHAT and CDR2 is FQNNGV. CDR3 length: 13 amino acids. The CDR3 region is CASGLGQHTEAFF. The CDR3 region has the DNA TGTGCCAGCGGACTCGGACAGCACACTGAAGCTTTCTTT.

This chain uses TRBV7-9 with TRBJ1-3; no firm D call. Trimming pared 5 bases from V and 2 bases from J, leaving 19 bases between. The length of the CDR3 is 17 residues. Germline CDR1 is SEHNR and CDR2 is FQNEAQ (reference sequence). In DNA form, the CDR3 reads TGTGCCAGCAGCCCCGAGACATTCATCGGCCCTGGAAACACCATATATTTT. Its translation is CASSPETFIGPGNTIYF. Complete variable domain (other parts from reference TRBV7-9 and TRBJ1-3): DTGVSQNPRHKITKRGQNVTFRCDPISEHNRLYWYRQTLGQGPEFLTYFQNEAQLEKSRLLSDRFSAERPKGSFSTLEIQRTEQGDSAMYLCASSPETFIGPGNTIYFGEGSWLTVV.

The chain combines TRBV5-1 with TRBJ2-1, with 8 bases that match TRBD2. The CDR3 sequence is 17 residues long. The ends lost 3 bases at V and 0 bases at J; junction bases unmatched: 8. The germline V gene encodes CDR1 SGHRS and CDR2 YFSETQ. The CDR3 here is CASSSGRGASSYNEQFF. The CDR3, as DNA: TGCGCCAGCAGCTCCGGGCGGGGGGCAAGCTCCTACAATGAGCAGTTCTTC.

V is TRBV28 and J is TRBJ2-2; D might be TRBD1 (6 bases). The CDR3 runs 13 residues. Germline V gene sequence: CDR1 MDHEN, CDR2 SYDVKM. The V and J ends lost 8 bases and 6 bases respectively, with 13 bases between them. DNA of the CDR3: TGTGCCAGCGCCCAGACAGGAGCCGGGGAGCTGTTTTTT. Translated: CASAQTGAGELFF.

This chain links TRBV6-5 with TRBJ1-6; D remains unclear. The CDR3 is 15 residues long. CDR1 is MNHEY, CDR2 SVGAGI, per germline. V was pared by 4 bases and J by 8 bases, with 15 bases between. The CDR3 DNA follows: TGTGCCAGCAGTTCCAGGCCCGTTTCGGATTCACCCCTCCACTTT. Translation: CASSSRPVSDSPLHF.

This clone was seen a handful of times. CDR3: CASSLTGGQETQYF. In nucleotides, the CDR3 is TGTGCCAGCAGCTTAACAGGGGGCCAAGAGACCCAGTACTTC. The rearrangement uses TRBV7-9 and TRBJ2-5, with TRBD1 matching 8 bases. The V gene's germline CDR1 is SEHNR and CDR2 FQNEAQ (reference sequence). V shed 2 bases and J 1 base; nucleotides not matched to a gene: 0. CDR3 length: 14 amino acids.